The T cell receptor (beta chain) under discussion was sequenced for a study of blood T cell repertoires in COVID-19 (TCRdb year 2020). Background on the whole study: Collaborator samples came from the United States, Italy and Spain and covered acute and convalescent phases of COVID-19. The prospective study material was composed of cDNA or gDNA derived from T cells, B-cell-depleted T cells, or PBMCs. The dataset comprised deeply sampled blood TCRbeta repertoires from subjects exposed to, actively infected with, or recovered from COVID-19. A freely available public database, intended as a resource for researchers studying the immune response to SARS-CoV-2, is where the repertoires were released. The samples were drawn from the first 160 participants of the ongoing ImmuneRACE study and from 950 to 1,500 subjects provided by 6 global collaborators. Nearly every sample came with metadata listing a de-identified subject ID, COVID-19 status, age in years and sex. Where available, HLA class I and class II types were obtained from metadata supplied by the sample provider rather than from assay-based typing. General findings and caveats noted by the study authors: Clinical and demographic metadata were provided uncurated, with the amount varying by source and participant.

Including cysteine and phenylalanine, the CDR3 has 13 amino acids. Only CDR3 DNA is held: 39 bases, read in frame from base 1. Trimming takes 6 bases off V and 4 bases off J; junction bases not matched to a gene: 5. The germline V gene (reference sequence) specifies GTSNPN as CDR1 and SVGIG as CDR2. Each collaborating institution followed its own protocols to collect whole blood in K2EDTA tubes. For TCRbeta analysis, collaborator samples were shipped as frozen whole blood, as isolated PBMCs, or as DNA extracted from either sample type. Of note for this clone: It has no known antigen specificity. No base quality values were provided; no much bigger clone lies one nucleotide off.

TCRbeta CDR3 regions were amplified from genomic DNA by means of the immunoSEQ Assay, a bias-controlled multiplex PCR. The study's own analysis went as follows. Nucleated cell counts per sample were estimated from amplification of reference gene primers within the assay. To quantify the absolute abundance of each unique TCRbeta CDR3 rearrangement, sequence reads were collapsed and filtered. For each sample, productive Simpson clonality was calculated as the square root of Simpson's diversity index over productive rearrangements. TCRdb mirrors the immuneACCESS table, restricted to in-frame sequences. Some clones are absent from its copies; in checked studies, under half trace to an unresolved V gene, and the reason for the others is unknown. The V and J calls and the clone size are those of that table, but D and trimming were determined from the DNA. This sample lists approximately 330,000 clones; around nine tenths were detected once. Jointly, the top ten make up approximately 4% of the sample.

The chain couples TRBV30 to TRBJ1-3, and TRBD1 matches 8 of the central bases. Sequencing input: peripheral blood. The receptor comes from a woman aged 45-65 years with active or convalescent COVID-19. CDR3 protein: CACGQGPGNTIYF. The DNA reads as follows: TGTGCCTGCGGACAGGGCCCAGGAAACACCATATATTTT.